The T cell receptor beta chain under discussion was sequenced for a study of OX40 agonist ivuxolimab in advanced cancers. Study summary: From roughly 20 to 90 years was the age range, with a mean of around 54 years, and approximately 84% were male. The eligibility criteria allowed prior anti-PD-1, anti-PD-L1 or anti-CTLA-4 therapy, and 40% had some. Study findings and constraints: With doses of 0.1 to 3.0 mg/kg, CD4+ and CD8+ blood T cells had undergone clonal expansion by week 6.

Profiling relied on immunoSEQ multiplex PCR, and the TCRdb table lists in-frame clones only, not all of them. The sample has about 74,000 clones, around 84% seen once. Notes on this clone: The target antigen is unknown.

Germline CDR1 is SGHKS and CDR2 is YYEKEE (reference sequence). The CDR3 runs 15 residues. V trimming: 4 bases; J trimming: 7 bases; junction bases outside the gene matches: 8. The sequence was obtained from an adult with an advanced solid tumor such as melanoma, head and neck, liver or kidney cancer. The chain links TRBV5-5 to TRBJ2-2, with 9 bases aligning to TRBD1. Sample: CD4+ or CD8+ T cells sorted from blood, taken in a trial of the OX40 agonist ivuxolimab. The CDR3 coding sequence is TGTGCCAGCAGCATCCGGGACAGGGCTAACGGGGAGCTGTTTTTT. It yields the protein CASSIRDRANGELFF.